This entry features one TCR beta chain sequence. This receptor's antigen is unknown. No base quality information exists; no much larger clone differs at one position. These data are taken from a study of human T cells and chemical hapten exposure (dated by TCRdb to the early 2020s). The study in broad terms: For sensitization, 2% DPC in acetone was applied to an approximately 2 cm by approximately 2 cm area of upper inner arm skin. Throughout the approximately 26-week study period, patients were also given weekly therapeutic DPC doses on the scalp. Patch testing was done on the upper back using Finn chambers containing 0.01% DPC, and results were scored after 6 days according to International Contact Dermatitis Research Group standards. For TCR sequencing, blood came from 25 to 35 alopecia patients at anywhere from one to four time points (pre-sensitization, 2, 6 and 24 weeks). Libraries were pooled for sequencing, and variation in per-sample TCR yields was attributed mainly to small differences in library volumes within the pool. Alopecia areata with under or over 50% scalp involvement, alopecia totalis and alopecia universalis were represented in the patient cohort, which was mostly female. Blood samples were taken from patients before sensitization (week 0) and at 2, 6 and about 24 weeks after DPC sensitization. In alopecia patients, the study followed how the peripheral blood TCR repertoire changed in vivo over primary and secondary sensitization to diphenylcyclopropenone (DPC), a hapten.

The germline V gene encodes CDR1 SGHTA and CDR2 FQGTGA. The CDR3, from cysteine to phenylalanine, totals 14 residues. Only the CDR3 DNA is retained, 42 bases long and in frame from the first base. The germline ends are 15 bases apart after V is trimmed by 5 bases and J by 5 bases. The library was obtained by RACE. TCRdb records NextSeq 500 as the sequencer. Library preparation attached unique molecular identifiers to individual cDNA molecules for quantitative, reproducible TCR counting. For every blood RNA sample, sequencing covered both the TCR alpha and TCR beta chains. The original methods were these. Samples had a median of about 96,000 TCRs, with a range from about 23,224 to 750,000. The Decombinator software suite was used to annotate the V, J and CDR3 of the TCR reads. For the PS versus PT1 abundance plots, all samples were subsampled to the same number of TCRs (28,000). Expanded TCRs were defined as absent before sensitization and observed at least eight times at the 2-week time point. Starting from the raw public reads, TCRdb applied fastp trimming at Q25, assembled clones with MiXCR and retained in-frame beta chains. Rows with a matching CDR3 protein are joined into one entry that keeps the most common DNA and genes. In this record, the V and J calls reflect TCRdb's handling and not the investigators' own analysis. The sample table holds about 42,000 distinct CDR3 sequences, of which around 11% were seen once. The ten largest clones add up to about 5.7% of the sample.

The sample's time point label, decoded: pre-sensitization, week 0. In light of the paper, this sample's treatment or condition label describes: therapeutic diphenylcyclopropenone sensitization with weekly scalp DPC. At each patch-test visit, blood was drawn before the patch test was applied. To be eligible, patients had to be aged 18 to 70, diagnosed with alopecia and judged suitable for DPC therapy, while pregnant patients were excluded. Total RNA was isolated from unfractionated whole blood collected in Tempus Blood RNA tubes. What the study reported, not specific to this receptor: Repeated subsampling changed both the strength of the expansion versus patch-test correlation and the threshold at which that correlation became significant. Expanded TCRs formed significantly more large CDR3 similarity clusters than pre-sensitization or healthy control sets, consistent with antigen-driven responses. The number of PT1 expanded TCRs positively correlated with patch test score, significant at thresholds 8, 16 and 32 but not 4. All patients had alopecia, a presumed autoimmune disease, so their immune response might differ from that of healthy individuals. DPC sensitization did not change how many TCRs were above 1 in 1000 frequency, and no evidence was found of alterations in global repertoire structure.

This sequence was found in a woman aged 30 to 39 with alopecia areata. Some clones in this sample may be carry-over from other donors' samples. The V gene is TRBV7-3 and the J gene is TRBJ1-1; matching of 5 bases hints at TRBD1 as the D gene. The material was whole blood, obtained in connection with sensitization to the hapten diphenylcyclopropenone (DPC). The nucleotide sequence reads as follows: TGTGCCAGCAGCCCCGCGGCGGGGCGGACTGAAGCTTTCTTT. Its coded protein is CASSPAAGRTEAFF.